The present TCR beta chain was sequenced within a study of shared clonotypes between healthy human individuals. CDR1 and CDR2 (germline): SGHDN, FVKESK. V shed 0 bases and J shed 4 bases, with 6 bases lying between them. The CDR3 runs to 13 residues. It was CD45RO-negative cells, positively selected for CCR7, that made up naive CD8 cells, with terminally differentiated effector memory CD45RA+ cells excluded. The table lists this clone with a count of one. Profiled with immunoSEQ multiplex PCR; TCRdb holds only in-frame clones, not every one. The sample shows 2 million to 2.5 million clones, approximately 94% of them seen only once.

This TCR came from a man between 18 and 29 years old in good health. The sample comprised naive CD8+ T cells sorted from blood. V and J are TRBV14 and TRBJ1-2; D uncertain. Here the CDR3 reads CASSQDLLYGYTF. The CDR3 bases are TGTGCCAGCAGCCAAGATCTGCTCTATGGCTACACCTTC.